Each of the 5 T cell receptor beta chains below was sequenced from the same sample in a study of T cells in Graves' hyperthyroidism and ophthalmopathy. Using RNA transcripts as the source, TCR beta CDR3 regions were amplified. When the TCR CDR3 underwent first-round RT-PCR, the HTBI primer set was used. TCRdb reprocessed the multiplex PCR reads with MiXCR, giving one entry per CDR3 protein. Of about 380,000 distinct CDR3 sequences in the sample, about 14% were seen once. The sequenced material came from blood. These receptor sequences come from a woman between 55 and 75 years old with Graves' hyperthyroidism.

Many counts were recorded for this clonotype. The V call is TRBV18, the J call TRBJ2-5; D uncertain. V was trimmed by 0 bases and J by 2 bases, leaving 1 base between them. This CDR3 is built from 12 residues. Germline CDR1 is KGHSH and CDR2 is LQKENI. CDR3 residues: CASSPPQETQYF. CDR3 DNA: TGTGCCAGCTCACCACCTCAAGAGACCCAGTACTTC.

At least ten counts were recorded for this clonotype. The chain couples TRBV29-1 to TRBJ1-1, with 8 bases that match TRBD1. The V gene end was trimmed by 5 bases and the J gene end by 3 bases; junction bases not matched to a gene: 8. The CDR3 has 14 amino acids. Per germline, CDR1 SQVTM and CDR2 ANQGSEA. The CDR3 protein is CSVPNLQGDTEAFF. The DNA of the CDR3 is TGCAGCGTTCCTAACTTACAGGGGGACACTGAAGCTTTCTTT. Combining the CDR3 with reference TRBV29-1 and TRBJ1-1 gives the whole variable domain SAVISQKPSRDICQRGTSLTIQCQVDSQVTMMFWYRQQPGQSLTLIATANQGSEATYESGFVIDKFPISRPNLTFSTLTVSNMSPEDSSIYLCSVPNLQGDTEAFFGQGTRLTVV.

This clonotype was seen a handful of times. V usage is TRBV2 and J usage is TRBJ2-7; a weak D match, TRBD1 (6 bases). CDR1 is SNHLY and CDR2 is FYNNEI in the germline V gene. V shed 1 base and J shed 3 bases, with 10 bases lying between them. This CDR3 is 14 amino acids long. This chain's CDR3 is CASSEGTDFYEQYF. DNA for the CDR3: TGTGCCAGCAGTGAAGGGACAGACTTCTACGAGCAGTACTTC. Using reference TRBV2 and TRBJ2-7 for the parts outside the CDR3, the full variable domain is EPEVTQTPSHQVTQMGQEVILRCVPISNHLYFYWYRQILGQKVEFLVSFYNNEISEKSEIFDDQFSVERPDGSNFTLKIRSTKLEDSAMYFCASSEGTDFYEQYFGPGTRLTVT.

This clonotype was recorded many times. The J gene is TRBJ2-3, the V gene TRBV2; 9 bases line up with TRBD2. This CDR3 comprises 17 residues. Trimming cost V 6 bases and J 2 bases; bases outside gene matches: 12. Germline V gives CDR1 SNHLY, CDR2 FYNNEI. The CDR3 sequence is CASRPPLAGEDTDTQYF. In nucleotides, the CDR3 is TGTGCCAGCAGACCCCCCTTAGCGGGAGAGGACACAGATACGCAGTATTTT.

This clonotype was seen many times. DNA of the CDR3: TGTGCCAGCAGAGGAGGGCCCTCTTTGAATGAGCAGTTCTTC. Translating it yields CASRGGPSLNEQFF. The chain carries TRBV28 and TRBJ2-1, with a tentative D call TRBD2 (6 bases). Per the germline V gene, CDR1 is MDHEN and CDR2 is SYDVKM. V lost 6 bases to trimming and J lost 7 bases, with 16 bases between them. The CDR3 is 14 residues long.